This T cell receptor (beta chain) was identified in a study of tumor and adjacent non-tumor tissue in lung cancer. Study-wide context: Patients were aged roughly 30 to 76, 10 men and a handful of women, stage I to III.

A modified ARM-PCR protocol with three rounds of nested PCR amplified TCRbeta. MiXCR, run by TCRdb on the multiplex PCR reads, gives a single entry per CDR3 protein. This sample has approximately 130,000 distinct CDR3 sequences; 55% to 75% occur once, and the top ten carry around 13%. This sample's RNA came from whole unsorted tissue. This clonotype has at least ten counts. V shed 2 bases, J shed 5 bases, and the junction held 8 bases outside the gene matches. There are 15 residues in the CDR3. Germline V gene data show CDR1 as SGHKS and CDR2 as YYEKEE (reference sequence). The genes are TRBV5-5 and TRBJ2-5; 8 bases are a match to TRBD1. The sequence was collected from a man aged 25-45 years with non-small cell lung cancer. Sequenced input: lung tumor tissue. The CDR3 DNA is TGTGCCAGCAGCTTAGGTGACAGGGGTTGGGAGACCCAGTACTTC. This codes for CASSLGDRGWETQYF.